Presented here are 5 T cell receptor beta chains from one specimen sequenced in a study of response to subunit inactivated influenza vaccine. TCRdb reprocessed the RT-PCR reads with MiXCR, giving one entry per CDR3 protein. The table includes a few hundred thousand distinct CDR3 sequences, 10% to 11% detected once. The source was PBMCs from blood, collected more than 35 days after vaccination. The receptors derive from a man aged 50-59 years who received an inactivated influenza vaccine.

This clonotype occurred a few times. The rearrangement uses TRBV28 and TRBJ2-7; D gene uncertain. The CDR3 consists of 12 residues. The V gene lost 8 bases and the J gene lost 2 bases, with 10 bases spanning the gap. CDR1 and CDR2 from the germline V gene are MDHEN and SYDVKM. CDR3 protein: CASGRGTYEQYF. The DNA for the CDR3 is TGTGCCAGCGGTCGCGGCACCTACGAGCAGTACTTC.

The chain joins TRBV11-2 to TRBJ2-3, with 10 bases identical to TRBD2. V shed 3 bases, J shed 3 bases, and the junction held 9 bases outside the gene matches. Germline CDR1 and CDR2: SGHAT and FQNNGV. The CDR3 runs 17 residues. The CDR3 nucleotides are TGTGCCAGCAGCTTTTGGGGACTAGCGAGGGGAACAGATACGCAGTATTTT. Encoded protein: CASSFWGLARGTDTQYF.

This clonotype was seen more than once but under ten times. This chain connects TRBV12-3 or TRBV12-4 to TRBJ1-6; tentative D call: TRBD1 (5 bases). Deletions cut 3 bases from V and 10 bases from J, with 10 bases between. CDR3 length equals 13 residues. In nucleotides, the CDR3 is TGTGCCAGCAGTTTCCAGGGTCGGTCACCCCTCCACTTT. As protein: CASSFQGRSPLHF.

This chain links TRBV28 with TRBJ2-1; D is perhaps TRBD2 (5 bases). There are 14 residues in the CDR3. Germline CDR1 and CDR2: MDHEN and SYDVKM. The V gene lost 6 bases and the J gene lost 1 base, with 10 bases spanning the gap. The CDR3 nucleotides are TGTGCCAGCAGCGCTAGCTCTTCCTACAATGAGCAGTTCTTC. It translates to CASSASSSYNEQFF. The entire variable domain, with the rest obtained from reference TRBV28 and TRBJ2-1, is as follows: DVKVTQSSRYLVKRTGEKVFLECVQDMDHENMFWYRQDPGLGLRLIYFSYDVKMKEKGDIPEGYSVSREKKERFSLILESASTNQTSMYLCASSASSSYNEQFFGPGTRLTVL.

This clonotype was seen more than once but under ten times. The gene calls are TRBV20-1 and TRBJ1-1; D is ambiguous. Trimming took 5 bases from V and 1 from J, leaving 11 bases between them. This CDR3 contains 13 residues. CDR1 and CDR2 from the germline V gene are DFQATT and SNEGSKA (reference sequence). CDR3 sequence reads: CSAGVYGNTEAFF. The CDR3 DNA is TGCAGTGCTGGGGTTTACGGGAACACTGAAGCTTTCTTT.